This T cell receptor beta chain comes out of a study of human T cells and chemical hapten exposure. Stated time point: pre-sensitization, week 0. The treatment here: therapeutic diphenylcyclopropenone sensitization with weekly scalp DPC. The CDR3 consists of 16 residues. The germline gives CDR1 SQVTM, CDR2 ANQGSEA. V lost 0 bases and J 8 bases, leaving 19 bases between the germline ends. MiXCR, applied by TCRdb to the RACE reads, yields one record per CDR3 protein. The profile covers 95,000 to 150,000 distinct CDR3 sequences, with about 14% appearing a single time and around 2.7% taken by the ten largest.

This clonotype was obtained from a woman younger than 35 with alopecia areata. Some clones in this sample may be carry-over from other donors' samples. This chain links TRBV29-1 with TRBJ1-4, with D possibly being TRBD1 (5 bases). The input for sequencing was whole blood, taken in connection with sensitization to the hapten diphenylcyclopropenone (DPC). The CDR3 nucleotides read TGCAGCGTTGAAGATAATATCGGGGGAGCTCGGGAAAAACTGTTTTTT. Amino acids: CSVEDNIGGAREKLFF.